Shown below are 11 T cell receptor beta chains from a single sample sequenced in a study of technical replicates of blood from four donors. Profiling relied on immunoSEQ multiplex PCR, and the TCRdb table lists in-frame clones only, not all of them. The sample shows tens of thousands of clones, 93% of them seen only once. The sequenced sample was PBMCs. The origin of the receptors is a human donor in good health. Some clones in this sample may be carry-over from other donors' samples.

The chain couples TRBV2 to TRBJ1-1, with D maybe TRBD1 (5 bases). CDR3 size: 14 residues. CDR1 and CDR2 (germline): SNHLY, FYNNEI. V dropped 4 bases and J dropped 5 bases, with 14 bases sitting between them. The CDR3 reads CASSGVRGGTEAFF. Written as DNA, the CDR3 is TGTGCCAGCAGTGGGGTTCGGGGGGGAACTGAAGCTTTCTTT.

In its sample, this clone was seen once. This chain links TRBV30 with TRBJ1-6; a possible D gene is TRBD1 (6 bases). V lost 1 base and J 4 bases, leaving 14 bases between the germline ends. Per germline, CDR1 GTSNPN and CDR2 SVGIG (reference sequence). This CDR3 comprises 16 residues. In DNA, the CDR3 is TGTGCCTGGAGTGCCCCAGAGAGGGGGTATAATTCACCCCTCCACTTT. This translates into CAWSAPERGYNSPLHF.

The J gene is TRBJ2-1, the V gene TRBV6-4, with 9 bases identical to TRBD2. The CDR3 is 15 residues long. V shed 2 bases and J 4 bases; nucleotides not matched to a gene: 3. CDR1 is MRHNA, CDR2 SNTAGT, per germline. CDR3 protein: CASSDGGGEYNEQFF. As DNA, the CDR3 is TGTGCCAGCAGTGACGGCGGGGGGGAATACAATGAGCAGTTCTTC.

This clone was recorded only once. The V call is TRBV11-2, the J call TRBJ2-6; no definite D call. Germline loops: CDR1 SGHAT, CDR2 FQNNGV. The CDR3 spans 15 residues. V was trimmed by 0 bases and J by 2 bases, leaving 5 bases between them. The CDR3 here is CASSLDAAGANVLTF. The CDR3 DNA is TGTGCCAGCAGCTTAGACGCGGCTGGGGCCAACGTCCTGACTTTC. The entire variable domain, with the rest obtained from reference TRBV11-2 and TRBJ2-6, is as follows: EAGVAQSPRYKIIEKRQSVAFWCNPISGHATLYWYQQILGQGPKLLIQFQNNGVVDDSQLPKDRFSAERLKGVDSTLKIQPAKLEDSAVYLCASSLDAAGANVLTFGAGSRLTVL.

The V and J genes are TRBV7-2 and TRBJ2-7, with D maybe TRBD1 (5 bases). This CDR3 contains 13 residues. V lost 4 bases and J 6 bases, leaving 13 bases between the germline ends. CDR1 and CDR2 (germline): SGHTA, FQGNSA. CDR3 bases: TGTGCCAGCAGCTGGACGTCAGGGTCCGAGCAGTACTTC. Amino acid sequence: CASSWTSGSEQYF.

The chain is built from TRBV6-5 and TRBJ1-1, with 7 positions matching TRBD1. Germline CDR1 MNHEY, CDR2 SVGAGI. The CDR3 has 15 residues. Germline trimming cut 4 bases from V and 2 bases from J; bases unmatched to any gene: 7. This chain's CDR3 is CASSSPTGRNTEAFF. The DNA of the CDR3 is TGTGCCAGCAGTTCCCCGACAGGGAGAAACACTGAAGCTTTCTTT.

This chain links TRBV6-1 with TRBJ1-5, with D hard to call. This CDR3 comprises 19 residues. Germline CDR1 reads MNHNS; CDR2 reads SASEGT. Trimming pared 2 bases from V and 0 bases from J, leaving 20 bases between. In nucleotides, the CDR3 is TGTGCCAGCAGTGAAAGAGAGAAACAAGCCACTATTAGCAATCAGCCCCAGCATTTT. Its protein is CASSEREKQATISNQPQHF.

This chain links TRBV11-2 with TRBJ1-2; no clear D gene. Germline-derived CDR1 and CDR2 are SGHAT and FQNNGV. V lost 0 bases, J lost 7 bases, and 15 bases lay in between. This CDR3 contains 15 residues. The DNA of the CDR3 is TGTGCCAGCAGCTTAGATGGAGGCTCGAGGGTTGGCTACACCTTC. Encoded protein: CASSLDGGSRVGYTF.

This rearrangement joins TRBV15 to TRBJ1-3, with TRBD1 as a possible D gene (6 bases). Germline V CDR1 and CDR2: LNHNV, YYDKDF (reference sequence). V gave up 1 base and J gave up 0 bases, with 13 bases separating them. The CDR3 loop spans 17 amino acids. CDR3 loop: CATSRGQEILSGNTIYF. As DNA, the CDR3 is TGTGCCACCAGCAGAGGACAGGAAATTCTCTCTGGAAACACCATATATTTT.

The chain combines TRBV4-1 with TRBJ2-7, with D perhaps TRBD2 (6 bases). Trimming left V 3 bases short and J 2 bases short, with 17 bases between. Germline V gene data show CDR1 as MGHRA and CDR2 as YSYEKL. The CDR3 extends over 16 amino acids. CDR3 loop: CASSQQEGLVAYEQYF. CDR3 DNA: TGCGCCAGCAGCCAGCAGGAGGGCCTGGTGGCCTACGAGCAGTACTTC.

CDR3: CACIFDKSGYTF. The CDR3 region has the DNA TGTGCCTGTATTTTCGACAAGTCGGGCTACACCTTC. The V call is TRBV30, the J call TRBJ1-2; D gene ambiguous. Germline lookup yields CDR1 GTSNPN and CDR2 SVGIG (reference sequence). The CDR3 has 12 residues. V lost 6 bases and J lost 8, with 16 bases in between. Supplemented by reference TRBV30 and TRBJ1-2, the full variable domain reads SQTIHQWPATLVQPVGSPLSLECTVEGTSNPNLYWYRQAAGRGLQLLFYSVGIGQISSEVPQNLSASRPQDRQFILSSKKLLLSDSGFYLCACIFDKSGYTFGSGTRLTVV.